The 23 T cell receptor beta chains in this list originate from one sample, sequenced in a study of cytomegalovirus exposure and HLA in healthy donors. The PCR made use of 60 Vbeta and 13 Jbeta primers. Produced via immunoSEQ multiplex PCR; TCRdb's table is partial and in-frame only. The data contain roughly 190,000 clones, under 85% of them singletons. What was sequenced was PBMCs. The receptors derive from a female donor in good health and CMV-seronegative.

The chain uses TRBV10-1 and TRBJ1-1, with 8 bases identical to TRBD1. CDR1 WNHNN and CDR2 SYGVQD come from the germline V gene (reference sequence). With V trimmed by 5 bases and J by 2 bases, 4 bases remained unmatched. The length of the CDR3 is 14 residues. The CDR3 DNA is TGCGCCAGCAGTTCGGGACAGGCTAACACTGAAGCTTTCTTT. Translated: CASSSGQANTEAFF.

J is TRBJ1-2 and V is TRBV6-5; D is ambiguous. CDR1 is MNHEY, CDR2 SVGAGI, per germline. The V gene lost 11 bases and the J gene lost 3 bases, with 19 bases spanning the gap. The CDR3 totals 14 residues. The CDR3, as DNA: TGTGCCGGCCCCGGTCAGGATTATGACTATGGCTACACCTTC. Amino acid sequence: CAGPGQDYDYGYTF.

The V call is TRBV29-1, the J call TRBJ2-7, with 14 bases that match TRBD2. Germline-derived CDR1 and CDR2 are SQVTM and ANQGSEA. With V trimmed by 3 bases and J by 3 bases, 7 bases remained unmatched. The CDR3 has 16 residues. The CDR3 loop is CSVEGLAGDHGYEQYF. The CDR3 coding sequence is TGCAGCGTTGAGGGACTAGCGGGAGACCATGGCTACGAGCAGTACTTC.

V is TRBV5-1 and J is TRBJ2-7, with TRBD2 matching 8 bases. This CDR3 region has 15 residues. Germline V gene lookup returns CDR1 SGHRS and CDR2 YFSETQ. With 6 bases clipped from V and 7 bases from J, the junction kept 15 bases outside the gene matches. Written as DNA, the CDR3 is TGCGCCAGCATCCAGACAGCGGGGGTACTTGGAGAGCAGTACTTC. Encoded protein: CASIQTAGVLGEQYF.

This CDR3 is CASSLGSFSGNTIYF. DNA of the CDR3: TGTGCCAGCAGCTTGGGCAGTTTCTCTGGAAACACCATATATTTT. V usage is TRBV5-4 and J usage is TRBJ1-3; D is uncertain. The CDR3 is 15 amino acids. V was pared by 0 bases and J by 0 bases, with 7 bases between. Per germline, CDR1 SGHNT and CDR2 YYREEE (reference sequence).

V usage is TRBV4-1 and J usage is TRBJ1-4, with 9 nucleotides matching TRBD1. The CDR3 extends over 19 amino acids. The ends lost 3 bases at V and 1 base at J; junction bases unmatched: 12. Germline V CDR1 and CDR2: MGHRA, YSYEKL. The CDR3 DNA is TGCGCCAGCAGCCATATTCTAGGGACAGGGTTGAGAACTAATGAAAAACTGTTTTTT. Its translation is CASSHILGTGLRTNEKLFF.

The rearrangement links TRBV19 to TRBJ2-1; 7 bases line up with TRBD2. J gave up 5 bases and V 7 bases, and 11 bases lay outside the gene matches. The germline V gene has CDR1 LNHDA and CDR2 SQIVND (reference sequence). The CDR3 contains 15 residues. This chain's CDR3 is CASMGTGAGDNEQFF. CDR3 in DNA: TGTGCCAGTATGGGAACCGGGGCGGGGGACAATGAGCAGTTCTTC.

V and J are TRBV7-3 and TRBJ2-7; 10 bases line up with TRBD1. The CDR3 spans 13 residues. V lost 4 bases and J lost 4; bases outside the gene matches: 1. CDR1 is SGHTA and CDR2 is FQGTGA in the germline V gene. CDR3 residues: CASSWDRGYEQYF. In DNA form, the CDR3 reads TGTGCCAGCAGCTGGGACAGGGGATACGAGCAGTACTTC.

The chain couples TRBV5-1 to TRBJ2-5, with a weak D call TRBD2 (6 bases). Trimming stripped 4 bases from V and 2 bases from J, with 12 bases between. Germline V gene lookup returns CDR1 SGHRS and CDR2 YFSETQ. This CDR3 is built from 14 residues. CDR3 protein: CASSPLATQETQYF. In DNA, the CDR3 is TGCGCCAGCAGCCCTCTAGCGACTCAAGAGACCCAGTACTTC.

This clone was recorded once. The V and J genes are TRBV7-2 and TRBJ2-7; D gene unclear. This CDR3 has 13 amino acids. The germline V gene encodes CDR1 SGHTA and CDR2 FQGNSA. The V and J ends lost 0 bases and 4 bases respectively, with 7 bases between them. The CDR3 DNA follows: TGTGCCAGCAGCTTAGCACCCCAGTACGAGCAGTACTTC. Encoded protein: CASSLAPQYEQYF.

The sample holds a few counts of this clone. The CDR3 DNA follows: TGTGCCAGCGAAGGTAGCGGGAGGGCCGGTCTCTACGAGCAGTACTTC. Translated: CASEGSGRAGLYEQYF. The chain is built from TRBV28 and TRBJ2-7; 11 bases fit TRBD2. The CDR3 totals 16 residues. Germline V gives CDR1 MDHEN, CDR2 SYDVKM. After removal of 8 bases from V and 3 bases from J, the junction contained 12 bases not matched to a gene.

The rearrangement links TRBV9 to TRBJ1-5, with a weak D call TRBD1 (5 bases). V dropped 2 bases and J dropped 0 bases, with 15 bases sitting between them. The germline V gene encodes CDR1 SGDLS and CDR2 YYNGEE. The CDR3 sequence is 17 residues long. The CDR3 DNA reads TGTGCCAGCAGCGTCGGTCGCGGCCAGGGTAGCAATCAGCCCCAGCATTTT. Protein product: CASSVGRGQGSNQPQHF.

This clone was picked up one time. This chain uses TRBV11-1 with TRBJ2-4; 11 bases agree with TRBD2. V was clipped by 6 bases and J by 14 bases; unmatched bases: 9. The CDR3 contains 13 residues. Germline V CDR1 and CDR2: SGHAT, FQDESV (reference sequence). DNA of the CDR3: TGTGCCAGCAGTTCGGGGACTAGCGGAGGGGAGTACTTC. Translating it yields CASSSGTSGGEYF. The whole variable domain, remainder taken from reference TRBV11-1 and TRBJ2-4, is EAEVAQSPRYKITEKSQAVAFWCDPISGHATLYWYRQILGQGPELLVQFQDESVVDDSQLPKDRFSAERLKGVDSTLKIQPAELGDSAMYLCASSSGTSGGEYFGAGTRLSVL.

The V and J genes are TRBV28 and TRBJ2-7; 7 bases agree with TRBD1. Germline V gene lookup returns CDR1 MDHEN and CDR2 SYDVKM. V dropped 7 bases and J dropped 2; count of bases not matched to a gene: 8. The CDR3 has 14 residues. The CDR3 sequence: CASTPTGTAYEQYF. In DNA form, the CDR3 reads TGTGCCAGCACGCCGACAGGGACGGCCTACGAGCAGTACTTC. Full variable domain (missing parts from reference TRBV28 and TRBJ2-7): DVKVTQSSRYLVKRTGEKVFLECVQDMDHENMFWYRQDPGLGLRLIYFSYDVKMKEKGDIPEGYSVSREKKERFSLILESASTNQTSMYLCASTPTGTAYEQYFGPGTRLTVT.

The V and J genes are TRBV29-1 and TRBJ1-3; D might be TRBD1 (6 bases). The CDR3 sequence is 15 residues long. Trimming shortened V by 4 bases and J by 3 bases, and 16 bases separated the two germline ends. Germline-derived CDR1 and CDR2 are SQVTM and ANQGSEA. This chain's CDR3 is CSVGRGGSLGNTIYF. CDR3 nucleotide sequence: TGCAGCGTTGGTAGGGGGGGATCTCTTGGAAACACCATATATTTT.

This rearrangement joins TRBV30 to TRBJ1-1; TRBD1 might be the D (6 bases). Germline-derived CDR1 and CDR2 are GTSNPN and SVGIG (reference sequence). This CDR3 is 13 amino acids long. V was pared by 0 bases and J by 8 bases, with 13 bases between. CDR3 loop: CAWSVVSGTEAFF. DNA of the CDR3: TGTGCCTGGAGTGTTGTAAGCGGGACAGAAGCTTTCTTT.

This clone came up a few times. This chain joins TRBV4-1 and TRBJ2-3, with 10 bases lining up with TRBD2. Per the germline V gene, CDR1 is MGHRA and CDR2 is YSYEKL. Trimming removed 1 base from V and 3 bases from J; junction bases left unmatched: 16. This CDR3 contains 20 residues. The chain's CDR3 is CASSQGVLAGYKISTDTQYF. The CDR3 bases are TGCGCCAGCAGCCAAGGGGTACTAGCGGGATATAAGATTAGTACAGATACGCAGTATTTT.

CDR3 loop: CASSELANEGQYF. The CDR3 DNA reads as TGTGCCAGCAGTGAACTAGCTAATGAAGGGCAGTATTTT. The rearrangement links TRBV2 to TRBJ2-3; D is possibly TRBD2 (5 bases). This CDR3 is built from 13 residues. Looked up from germline, CDR1 is SNHLY and CDR2 is FYNNEI. Trimming cost V 2 bases and J 11 bases, with 14 bases left between them.

This chain joins TRBV2 and TRBJ2-7, with 16 bases fitting TRBD2. Germline V gives CDR1 SNHLY, CDR2 FYNNEI. CDR3 length equals 16 residues. Losses at the gene ends were 8 bases for V and 3 bases for J; bases not matched to a gene: 7. The CDR3 spells CASLGTSGRAGYEQYF. The CDR3 region has the DNA TGTGCCAGCCTTGGGACTAGCGGGAGGGCCGGCTACGAGCAGTACTTC.

V is TRBV19 and J is TRBJ2-1, with D possibly matching TRBD1 (5 bases). Germline assignment: CDR1 LNHDA and CDR2 SQIVND (reference sequence). The CDR3 has 13 amino acids. The V gene lost 3 bases and the J gene lost 7 bases, with 10 bases spanning the gap. The CDR3 bases are TGTGCCAGTAGTATCCAGGGTAGGAATGAGCAGTTCTTC. It encodes CASSIQGRNEQFF.

This clone has more than one count but fewer than ten. The rearrangement joins TRBV30 to TRBJ2-7; 14 nucleotides agree with TRBD2. There are 16 residues in the CDR3. After removal of 3 bases from V and 3 bases from J, the junction contained 7 bases not matched to a gene. CDR1 is GTSNPN and CDR2 is SVGIG in the germline V gene (reference sequence). The CDR3 bases are TGTGCCTGGAGGACTAGCGGGGGGGGCGCCTACTACGAGCAGTACTTC. This sequence encodes CAWRTSGGGAYYEQYF.

In DNA form, the CDR3 reads TGTGCCAGCAGTGAAGGGGTGGCTAGGTTCAGTCGCACAGATACGCAGTATTTT. This sequence encodes CASSEGVARFSRTDTQYF. V and J are TRBV2 and TRBJ2-3, with D unclear. Trimming removed 1 base at V and 1 base at J, with 18 bases between. The V gene's germline CDR1 is SNHLY and CDR2 FYNNEI. The CDR3 sequence is 18 residues long.

V usage is TRBV27 and J usage is TRBJ1-4; 9 bases agree with TRBD1. The V and J ends lost 5 bases and 7 bases, in that order; junction bases with no gene match: 11. Germline lookup yields CDR1 MNHEY and CDR2 SMNVEV (reference sequence). This CDR3 is built from 16 residues. The CDR3 DNA follows: TGTGCCAGCAGTACCTATAGGACAGGGGTGGGTGAAAAACTGTTTTTT. Translated, it gives CASSTYRTGVGEKLFF. Together with reference TRBV27 and TRBJ1-4, the CDR3 gives the full variable domain: EAQVTQNPRYLITVTGKKLTVTCSQNMNHEYMSWYRQDPGLGLRQIYYSMNVEVTDKGDVPEGYKVSRKEKRNFPLILESPSPNQTSLYFCASSTYRTGVGEKLFFGSGTQLSVL.